This T cell receptor (beta chain) stems from a study of blood T cell repertoires in COVID-19. Study in general: The study drew acute and convalescent COVID-19 samples from the United States, Italy and Spain. T cells, B-cell-depleted T cells, or PBMCs provided the cDNA or gDNA that served as material.

Original analysis: Amplification of reference gene primers was used by the study to estimate nucleated cell counts. Clones were sequenced by immunoSEQ multiplex PCR, and TCRdb holds only the in-frame ones, with some missing. The DNA was the basis for D and trimming; V, J and clone size are from that table. The table has nearly 350,000 clones, 88% seen once; the top ten hold 7% to 8%. The specimen was peripheral blood. The receptor was isolated from a woman between 65 and 79 years old with COVID-19, enrolled during active disease.

The DNA of the CDR3 is TGCGCCAGCAGCTTGGCTCCTAACACCGGGGAGCTGTTTTTT. Translation: CASSLAPNTGELFF. The chain combines TRBV5-1 with TRBJ2-2, with unresolved D. The CDR3 spans 14 residues. Between the trimmed V and J ends, which lost 0 bases and 2 bases, there was a span of 5 bases. Germline V gene sequence: CDR1 SGHRS, CDR2 YFSETQ.